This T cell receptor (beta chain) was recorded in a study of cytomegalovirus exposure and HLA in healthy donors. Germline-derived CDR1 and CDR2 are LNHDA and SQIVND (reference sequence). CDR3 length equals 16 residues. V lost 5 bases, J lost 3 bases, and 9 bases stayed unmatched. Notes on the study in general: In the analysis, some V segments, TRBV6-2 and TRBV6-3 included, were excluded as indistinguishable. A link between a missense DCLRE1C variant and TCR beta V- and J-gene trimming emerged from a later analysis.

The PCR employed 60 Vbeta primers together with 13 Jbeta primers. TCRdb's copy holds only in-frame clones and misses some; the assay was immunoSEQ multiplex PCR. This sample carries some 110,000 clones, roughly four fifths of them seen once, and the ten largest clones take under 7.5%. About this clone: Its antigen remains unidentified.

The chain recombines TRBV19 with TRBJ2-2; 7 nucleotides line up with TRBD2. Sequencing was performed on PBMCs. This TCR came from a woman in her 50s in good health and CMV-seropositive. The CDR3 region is CASSPPGRGHTGELFF. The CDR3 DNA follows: TGTGCCAGTAGTCCCCCGGGGAGGGGACACACCGGGGAGCTGTTTTTT.